This T cell receptor (beta chain) emerged from a study of T cell responses to AZD1222 COVID-19 vaccine. Sequencing used immunoSEQ multiplex PCR; TCRdb keeps in-frame clones, though not all of them. The data hold around 160,000 clones, with around nine tenths observed a single time. This clone was seen only once. No antigen is known for it. General study findings and limits: Spike-specific TCRs gained breadth and depth after people received two AZD1222 doses. Epitopes outside B.1.351 and B.1.1.7 mutated regions reportedly drew nearly half of spike TCRs. Donors were largely white British and mainly female; clonal diversity was possibly underestimated.

The germline CDR1 and CDR2 sequences are MNHEY and SMNVEV (reference sequence). The CDR3 consists of 13 residues. V lost 0 bases, J lost 7 bases, and 9 bases lay in between. The source of this sequence is an adult in good health. This chain links TRBV27 with TRBJ1-2; D remains unclear. The sample here was peripheral blood, taken on day 0 of MenACWY control vaccination. For the CDR3, the DNA is TGTGCCAGCAGTTTATCGAGGAGGGCTGGCTACACCTTC. This sequence encodes CASSLSRRAGYTF.